Described below is a single TCR beta chain sequence and its context. The antigen is undetermined. The data were taken from a study of persistence of HIV-infected CD4 T cells. Study summary: Multiple blood draws of up to 180 mL, except two donors with single leukapheresis. Study-wide results and caveats: Rare CMV-responding cells carrying HIV-1 proviruses were not analyzed separately for TCR.

Trimming left V 1 base short and J 0 bases short, with 7 bases between. The CDR3 has 15 residues. Germline values: CDR1 KGHSH, CDR2 LQKENI. Cells were stimulated with overlapping HIV-1 Gag 15-mer peptides. CD40L/CD69 double-negative CD45RO-high memory CD4+ T cells were collected. Adults with HIV-1 started suppressive ART while chronically infected. This was the immunoSEQ version 4 assay in survey mode. Generated by immunoSEQ multiplex PCR, the TCRdb table keeps only in-frame clones and is missing some. Among just over 40,000 clones listed, around 78% were seen once. The sequencing here drew on CD4+ T cells sorted from PBMCs after roughly 17-hour stimulation, taken from a patient who received antiretroviral therapy. V gene TRBV18 combines with J gene TRBJ1-3; unclear D gene. This sequence was found in an adult man with HIV who was CMV-seropositive. The CDR3, as DNA: TGTGCCAGCTCACCACAAAGGGACTCTGGAAACACCATATATTTT. Translating it yields CASSPQRDSGNTIYF.